These 8 T cell receptor beta chains share one sample of origin, sequenced in a study of blood T cell repertoires in COVID-19. TCRdb keeps only in-frame clones here, not all; method: immunoSEQ multiplex PCR. The data show approximately 120,000 clones, with less than 85% seen just once and over 15% held by the top ten. Sequenced material: peripheral blood. These receptors all stem from a woman aged 55-70 years with acute or convalescent COVID-19.

V is TRBV10-2 and J is TRBJ1-5; 7 bases line up with TRBD1. V shed 6 bases and J 7 bases; nucleotides not matched to a gene: 6. Germline-derived CDR1 and CDR2 are WSHSY and SAAADI. The CDR3 is 13 amino acids. The CDR3 DNA sequence: TGCGCCAGCAGGGGGGACAGCGCGCAGCCCCAGCATTTT. Its protein product is CASRGDSAQPQHF.

This rearrangement joins TRBV27 to TRBJ2-3; possible D gene TRBD1, 5 bases. Trimming removed 8 bases from V and 0 bases from J, with 12 bases in between. This CDR3 comprises 14 residues. Germline CDR1 and CDR2: MNHEY and SMNVEV (reference sequence). The CDR3 DNA sequence: TGTGCCAGCGGGGCGTTACGGAGCACAGATACGCAGTATTTT. Translating gives CASGALRSTDTQYF.

This chain links TRBV19 with TRBJ1-6, with 8 nucleotides matching TRBD1. The V segment lost 6 bases and the J segment 0 bases; nucleotides outside the gene matches: 4. This CDR3 contains 16 residues. Germline-derived CDR1 and CDR2 are LNHDA and SQIVND (reference sequence). The CDR3 sequence is CASRDRASSYNSPLHF. CDR3 bases: TGTGCCAGTAGGGACAGGGCCTCCTCCTATAATTCACCCCTCCACTTT.

The chain couples TRBV30 to TRBJ2-5; a weak D match, TRBD2 (6 bases). The CDR3 runs 13 residues. CDR1 is GTSNPN, CDR2 SVGIG, per germline (reference sequence). V dropped 5 bases and J dropped 3 bases, with 13 bases sitting between them. The CDR3 sequence is CAWDTGVEETQYF. For the CDR3, the DNA is TGTGCCTGGGACACGGGGGTAGAAGAGACCCAGTACTTC.

This chain joins TRBV6-2 or TRBV6-3 and TRBJ1-2; D gene unclear. V was trimmed by 5 bases and J by 0 bases, leaving 7 bases between them. CDR3 size: 13 residues. Germline V gene lookup returns CDR1 MNHEY and CDR2 SVGEGT. The CDR3 region is CASSNTANYGYTF. The DNA of the CDR3 is TGTGCCAGCAGTAATACAGCTAACTATGGCTACACCTTC.

The chain is built from TRBV5-4 and TRBJ2-4; 10 bases are a match to TRBD2. Per the germline V gene, CDR1 is SGHNT and CDR2 is YYREEE (reference sequence). CDR3 length: 14 amino acids. J lost 11 bases, V lost 2 bases, and 7 bases had no gene match. CDR3 in DNA: TGTGCCAGCAGCTTTTCTGGACTAGCGGAGTTTCAGTACTTC. Protein product: CASSFSGLAEFQYF.

This clone was found a few times. The chain links TRBV6-5 to TRBJ2-7, with 7 bases that match TRBD2. CDR1 and CDR2 (germline): MNHEY, SVGAGI. The ends lost 4 bases at V and 1 base at J; junction bases unmatched: 4. The CDR3 contains 14 residues. CDR3 sequence reads: CASSSGTNSYEQYF. CDR3 nucleotides: TGTGCCAGCAGTTCCGGGACTAATTCCTACGAGCAGTACTTC.

This sequence joins TRBV3-1 (or the pseudogene TRBV3-2) and TRBJ2-2; D not certain. Trimming removed 2 bases from V and 4 bases from J, with 11 bases in between. This CDR3 is 15 amino acids long. Germline CDR1 and CDR2: LGHDT and YNNKEL (reference sequence). The CDR3 loop reads CASSQSAVGTGELFF. In DNA, the CDR3 is TGTGCCAGCAGCCAAAGTGCGGTGGGCACCGGGGAGCTGTTTTTT.